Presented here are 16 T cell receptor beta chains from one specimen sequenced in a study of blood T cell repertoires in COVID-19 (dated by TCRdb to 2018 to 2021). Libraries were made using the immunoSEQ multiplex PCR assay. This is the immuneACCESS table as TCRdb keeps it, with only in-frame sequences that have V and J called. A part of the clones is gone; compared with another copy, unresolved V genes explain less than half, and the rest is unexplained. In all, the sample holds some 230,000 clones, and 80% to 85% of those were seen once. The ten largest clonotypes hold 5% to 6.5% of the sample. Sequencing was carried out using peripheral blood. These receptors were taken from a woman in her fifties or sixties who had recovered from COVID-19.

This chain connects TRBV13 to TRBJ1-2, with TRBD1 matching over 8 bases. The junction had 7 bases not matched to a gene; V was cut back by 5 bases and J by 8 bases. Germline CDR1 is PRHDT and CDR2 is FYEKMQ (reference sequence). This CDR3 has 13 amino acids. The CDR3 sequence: CASSPGTGGGYTF. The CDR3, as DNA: TGTGCCAGCAGCCCGGGGACAGGCGGAGGCTACACCTTC.

The CDR3 reads CASSQAGGPGTQYF. In nucleotides, the CDR3 is TGTGCCAGCAGCCAAGCGGGGGGGCCGGGTACGCAGTATTTT. The chain joins TRBV3-1 (or the pseudogene TRBV3-2) to TRBJ2-3; 8 bases agree with TRBD2. The CDR3 runs to 14 residues. Losses at the gene ends were 1 base for V and 8 bases for J; bases not matched to a gene: 5. Germline loops: CDR1 LGHDT, CDR2 YNNKEL (reference sequence).

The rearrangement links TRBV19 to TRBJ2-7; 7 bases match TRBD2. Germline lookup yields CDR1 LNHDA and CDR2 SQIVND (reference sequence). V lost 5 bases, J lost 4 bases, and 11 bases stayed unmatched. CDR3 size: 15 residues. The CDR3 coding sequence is TGTGCCAGTAGTGCAGCGGGGACCCGCTGGTACGAGCAGTACTTC. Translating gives CASSAAGTRWYEQYF.

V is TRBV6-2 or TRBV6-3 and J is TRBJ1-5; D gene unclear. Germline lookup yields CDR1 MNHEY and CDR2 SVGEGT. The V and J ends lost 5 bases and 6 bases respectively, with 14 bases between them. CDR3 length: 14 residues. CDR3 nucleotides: TGTGCCAGCAGTACACAAGGTCAGCGTCAGCCCCAGCATTTT. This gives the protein CASSTQGQRQPQHF.

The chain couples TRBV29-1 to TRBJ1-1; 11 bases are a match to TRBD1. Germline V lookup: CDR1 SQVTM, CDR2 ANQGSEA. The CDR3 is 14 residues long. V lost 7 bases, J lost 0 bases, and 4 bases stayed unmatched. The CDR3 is CSAGQGAMNTEAFF. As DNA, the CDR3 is TGCAGCGCCGGACAGGGGGCGATGAACACTGAAGCTTTCTTT.

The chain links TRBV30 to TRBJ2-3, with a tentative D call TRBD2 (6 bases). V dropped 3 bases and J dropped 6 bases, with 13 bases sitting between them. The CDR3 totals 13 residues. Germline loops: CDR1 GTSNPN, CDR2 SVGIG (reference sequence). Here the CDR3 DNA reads TGTGCCTGGAGCTCGACTAGTTTCGATACGCAGTATTTT. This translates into CAWSSTSFDTQYF.

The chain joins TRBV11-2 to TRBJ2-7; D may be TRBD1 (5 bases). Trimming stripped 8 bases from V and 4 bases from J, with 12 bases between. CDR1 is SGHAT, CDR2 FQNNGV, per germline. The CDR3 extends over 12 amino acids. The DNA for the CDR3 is TGTGCCAGCTTCGACAGCCCTTACGAGCAGTACTTC. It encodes CASFDSPYEQYF.

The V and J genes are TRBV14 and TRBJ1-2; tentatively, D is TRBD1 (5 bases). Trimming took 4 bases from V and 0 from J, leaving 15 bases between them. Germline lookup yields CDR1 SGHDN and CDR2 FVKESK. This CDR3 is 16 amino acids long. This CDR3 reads CASSPFRQQPNYGYTF. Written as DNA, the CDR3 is TGTGCCAGCAGCCCCTTCCGACAGCAACCTAACTATGGCTACACCTTC.

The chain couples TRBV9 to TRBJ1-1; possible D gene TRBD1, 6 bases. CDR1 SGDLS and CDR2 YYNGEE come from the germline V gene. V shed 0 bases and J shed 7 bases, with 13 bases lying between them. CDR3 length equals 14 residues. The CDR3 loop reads CASSVEEQGNEAFF. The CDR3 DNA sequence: TGTGCCAGCAGCGTAGAGGAACAGGGTAATGAAGCTTTCTTT.

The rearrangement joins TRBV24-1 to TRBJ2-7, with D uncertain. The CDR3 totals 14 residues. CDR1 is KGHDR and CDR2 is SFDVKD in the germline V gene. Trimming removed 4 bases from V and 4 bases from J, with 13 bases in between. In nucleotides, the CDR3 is TGTGCCACCAGTGAGAACCCGCCTAAATACGAGCAGTACTTC. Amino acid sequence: CATSENPPKYEQYF.

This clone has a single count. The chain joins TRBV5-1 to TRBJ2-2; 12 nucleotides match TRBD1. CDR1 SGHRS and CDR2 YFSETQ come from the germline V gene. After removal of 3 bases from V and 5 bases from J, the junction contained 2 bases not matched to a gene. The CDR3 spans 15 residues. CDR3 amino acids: CASSWDRGQTGELFF. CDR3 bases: TGCGCCAGCAGCTGGGACAGGGGGCAAACCGGGGAGCTGTTTTTT.

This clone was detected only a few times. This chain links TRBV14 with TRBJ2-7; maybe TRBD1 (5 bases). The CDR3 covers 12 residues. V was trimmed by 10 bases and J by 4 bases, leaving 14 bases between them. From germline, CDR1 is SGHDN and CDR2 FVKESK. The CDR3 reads CATGQASYEQYF. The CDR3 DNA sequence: TGTGCCACCGGACAAGCTTCTTACGAGCAGTACTTC.

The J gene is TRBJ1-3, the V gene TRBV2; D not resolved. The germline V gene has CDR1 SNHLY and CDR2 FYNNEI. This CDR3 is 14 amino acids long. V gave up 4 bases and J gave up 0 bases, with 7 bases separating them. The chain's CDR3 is CASSVGGSGNTIYF. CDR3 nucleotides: TGTGCCAGCAGTGTCGGCGGCTCTGGAAACACCATATATTTT.

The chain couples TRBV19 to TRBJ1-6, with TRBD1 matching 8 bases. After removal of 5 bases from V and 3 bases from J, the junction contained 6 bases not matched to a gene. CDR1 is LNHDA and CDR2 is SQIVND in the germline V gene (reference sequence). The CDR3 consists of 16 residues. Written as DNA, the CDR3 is TGTGCCAGTAGTCAGGGACAGGACCTCTATAATTCACCCCTCCACTTT. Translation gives CASSQGQDLYNSPLHF.

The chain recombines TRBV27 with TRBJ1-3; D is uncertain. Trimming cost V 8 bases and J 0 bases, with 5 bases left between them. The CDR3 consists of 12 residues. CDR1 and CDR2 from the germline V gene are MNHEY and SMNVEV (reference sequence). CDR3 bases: TGTGCCAGCTGGAGCTCTGGAAACACCATATATTTT. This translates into CASWSSGNTIYF.

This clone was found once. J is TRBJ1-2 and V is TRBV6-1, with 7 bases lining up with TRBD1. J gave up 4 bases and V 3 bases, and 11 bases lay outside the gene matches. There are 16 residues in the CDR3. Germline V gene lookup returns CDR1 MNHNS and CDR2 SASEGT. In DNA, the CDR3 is TGTGCCAGCAGTGACCTACAGGGGAGCCGCTTCTATGGCTACACCTTC. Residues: CASSDLQGSRFYGYTF.